This T cell receptor beta chain originates from a study of T cell responses to AZD1222 COVID-19 vaccine. Whole-study results and caveats: Only a handful of AZD1222 recipients, about six in all, had baseline seropositivity.

On this clone itself: Its antigen is unknown.

Clones were sequenced by immunoSEQ multiplex PCR, and TCRdb holds only the in-frame ones, with some missing. The repertoire has some 140,000 clones, around 93% of them found once; the top ten carry approximately 6.8%. CDR3 length: 14 amino acids. V gave up 4 bases and J gave up 1 base, with 10 bases separating them. Germline-derived CDR1 and CDR2 are LGHDT and YNNKEL (reference sequence). The rearrangement joins TRBV3-1 (or the pseudogene TRBV3-2) to TRBJ1-1; D is possibly TRBD1 (6 bases). The sample in question was peripheral blood, obtained 28 days after the second AZD1222 dose. This TCR derives from an adult who received the AZD1222 COVID-19 vaccine. The CDR3 protein is CASSLRGGNTEAFF. CDR3 coding DNA: TGTGCCAGCAGCCTAAGAGGGGGGAACACTGAAGCTTTCTTT.